The rows below give T cell receptor beta chains drawn from one sample of a study of blood T cell repertoires in COVID-19. Here immunoSEQ multiplex PCR was the method, and the copy in TCRdb shows in-frame clones only, minus some. The sample lists some 140,000 clones, around 84% seen once, with roughly 1.7% in the top ten. What was sequenced was peripheral blood. The receptors stem from an elderly man with acute or convalescent COVID-19. The CDR3 runs from the conserved cysteine through the conserved F or W. A D gene is named only where the DNA matches it firmly. The listing skips clone size in some rows; elsewhere it reads once, few, many or a size class.

V,size,D,J,DNA,CDR3
TRBV6-5,NA,NA,TRBJ1-2,TGTGCCAGCACTTCGGGCGGGGGGCCCTATGGCTACACCTTC,CASTSGGGPYGYTF
TRBV7-6,once,TRBD2,TRBJ2-5,TGTGCCAGCAGCCAGGGGCGGGGGGCGAGCGGAGAGACCCAGTACTTC,CASSQGRGASGETQYF
TRBV11-2,NA,NA,TRBJ1-2,TGTGCCAGCAGCCCGACCCGGGACAATTTTTATGGCTACACCTTC,CASSPTRDNFYGYTF
TRBV18,NA,NA,TRBJ1-2,TGTGCCAGCTCACCTTTGCACAGGGCTAACTATGGCTACACCTTC,CASSPLHRANYGYTF
TRBV6-2/TRBV6-3,NA,TRBD2,TRBJ2-7,TGTGCCAGCAGTTACCAGCGGGGGGACACCTACGAGCAGTACTTC,CASSYQRGDTYEQYF
TRBV19,NA,NA,TRBJ2-6,TGTGCCAGTACCTCATGGGAGACTGGGGCCAACGTCCTGACTTTC,CASTSWETGANVLTF
TRBV7-2,NA,NA,TRBJ1-3,TGTGCCAGCAGCCCTGAAGGGGGCTCTGGAAACACCATATATTTT,CASSPEGGSGNTIYF
TRBV28,NA,NA,TRBJ2-3,TGTGCCAGCAGTAGCCGATTAGGAGCCGGTGCCGGGGATACGCAGTATTTT,CASSSRLGAGAGDTQYF
TRBV6-5,NA,TRBD1,TRBJ2-3,TGTGCCAGCCGGGCAGGGGGCGCTGATACGCAGTATTTT,CASRAGGADTQYF
TRBV29-1,NA,TRBD1,TRBJ2-2,TGCAGCGTCCGGGCGGGGGACAGGGAATACACCGGGGAGCTGTTTTTT,CSVRAGDREYTGELFF
TRBV27,NA,NA,TRBJ1-2,TGTGCCAGCAGGGACAGTGTGGGAAGGAGCTATGGCTACACCTTC,CASRDSVGRSYGYTF
TRBV5-4,NA,NA,TRBJ1-2,TGTGCCAGCAGCCCGACGGGAGTTGAGATTTCCTATGGCTACACCTTC,CASSPTGVEISYGYTF
TRBV29-1,NA,TRBD1,TRBJ1-2,TGCAGCGTTGAAAAGGACAGGTCTGAAAGTGGCTACACCTTC,CSVEKDRSESGYTF
TRBV30,NA,NA,TRBJ2-7,TGTGCCTGGAGTAGGAGCGGAGTGTCCTACGAGCAGTACTTC,CAWSRSGVSYEQYF
TRBV19,NA,NA,TRBJ1-6,TGTGCCAGTAGTACTCGGACTCAAAGCTCCTATAATTCACCCCTCCACTTT,CASSTRTQSSYNSPLHF
TRBV10-3,NA,TRBD1,TRBJ2-7,TGTGCCATCAGCCCGGGACAGGGGGCCTACGAGCAGTACTTC,CAISPGQGAYEQYF
TRBV11-2,NA,TRBD1,TRBJ2-5,TGTGCCAGCAGCTCAACAGGGGATGGGCTTGGGGAGACCCAGTACTTC,CASSSTGDGLGETQYF
TRBV7-2,NA,TRBD1,TRBJ1-2,TGTGCCAGCAGAGAAATTACAGGGGTTCCTACTAACTATGGCTACACCTTC,CASREITGVPTNYGYTF
TRBV7-9,medium-sized,TRBD2,TRBJ2-7,TGTGCCAGCAGCTTCCGTACTAGCGGGGGGCCTAGCTCCTACGAGCAGTACTTC,CASSFRTSGGPSSYEQYF
TRBV5-1,NA,NA,TRBJ2-3,TGCGCCAGCAGCTTGGAGGCAGGGGATGGCGATACGCAGTATTTT,CASSLEAGDGDTQYF
TRBV28,few,NA,TRBJ1-2,TGTGCCAGCAGTCCGGTAATTAATGGCTACACCTTC,CASSPVINGYTF
TRBV7-2,NA,TRBD2,TRBJ2-2,TGTGCCAGCAGCTTCACTAGCGGGAGGGGCGGGGAGCTGTTTTTT,CASSFTSGRGGELFF
TRBV29-1,NA,TRBD2,TRBJ2-7,TGCAGCGGCGGAGCGGGGGGGCCGTACGAGCAGTACTTC,CSGGAGGPYEQYF
TRBV19,NA,NA,TRBJ2-7,TGTGCCAGTAGTCCAGGGGACGGCTACGAGCAGTACTTC,CASSPGDGYEQYF
TRBV5-4,once,NA,TRBJ2-5,TGTGCCAGCAGCTTGATGAACCGGGGTAGACCTCAAGAGACCCAGTACTTC,CASSLMNRGRPQETQYF
TRBV18,NA,TRBD1,TRBJ1-5,TGTGCCAGCCGGACAGGACTCAATCAGCCCCAGCATTTT,CASRTGLNQPQHF
TRBV7-6,NA,NA,TRBJ2-5,TGTGCCAGCAGCTTATTGGCGATCGGAGGGGTCGCCCAAGAGACCCAGTACTTC,CASSLLAIGGVAQETQYF
TRBV19,few,TRBD2,TRBJ2-1,TGTGCCAGTAGTACCGGGACTAGCGGGGGAAACAATGAGCAGTTCTTC,CASSTGTSGGNNEQFF
TRBV12-5,NA,NA,TRBJ1-2,TGTGCTAGTGGTTTGGGAGGAGCCTCCCCGGTTTATGGCTACACCTTC,CASGLGGASPVYGYTF
TRBV6-5,NA,TRBD1,TRBJ1-1,TGTGCCAGCAGGGACGGACAGGGCAGCACTGAAGCTTTCTTT,CASRDGQGSTEAFF
TRBV7-2,NA,TRBD2,TRBJ2-2,TGTGCCAGCAGCTTAGGGACTAGCGGGGGGCCCGCGAACACCGGGGAGCTGTTTTTT,CASSLGTSGGPANTGELFF
TRBV5-1,few,TRBD1,TRBJ1-1,TGCGCCAGTAAAGGACAGGGGGCGATGAACACTGAAGCTTTCTTT,CASKGQGAMNTEAFF
TRBV10-3,NA,TRBD1,TRBJ1-1,TGTGCCATCAGTGTGGGCAGGGGGCCTGGCACTGAAGCTTTCTTT,CAISVGRGPGTEAFF
TRBV11-2,NA,TRBD2,TRBJ2-1,TGTGCCAGCAGCTTATGGCCCTCAGCGGGAACAGGTTACAATGAGCAGTTCTTC,CASSLWPSAGTGYNEQFF
TRBV12-3/TRBV12-4,NA,NA,TRBJ1-2,TGTGCCAGCAGGCCTACAGGGTTTAATGGCTACACCTTC,CASRPTGFNGYTF
TRBV5-1,NA,NA,TRBJ2-3,TGCGCCAGCAGCTTGGGGGCCGCCACAGATACGCAGTATTTT,CASSLGAATDTQYF
TRBV19,NA,TRBD1,TRBJ1-1,TGTGCCAGTACCCGTCCCGGGACAGGGAACACTGAAGCTTTCTTT,CASTRPGTGNTEAFF
TRBV6-5,few,NA,TRBJ2-7,TGTGCCAGCAGTTCAGGGGTTCGCCACGAGCAGTACTTC,CASSSGVRHEQYF
TRBV7-2,NA,NA,TRBJ1-5,TGTGCCAGCAGCTCCGCAGGGTTCTCCATACAGCCCCAGCATTTT,CASSSAGFSIQPQHF
TRBV29-1,NA,TRBD1,TRBJ1-1,TGCAGCGTTGAAGATCAGGGGACAGGGAACACTGAAGCTTTCTTT,CSVEDQGTGNTEAFF
TRBV5-1,few,NA,TRBJ1-6,TGCGCCAGCAGCCCAACCATAGACAGTTTCAAGGGATCACCCCTCCACTTT,CASSPTIDSFKGSPLHF
TRBV4-1,NA,NA,TRBJ2-5,TGCGCCAGCAGCCAAGGAGTTCGTCCCATCGAGGAGACCCAGTACTTC,CASSQGVRPIEETQYF
TRBV5-6,NA,NA,TRBJ1-5,TGTGCCAGCAGCCTTAGCAATCAGCCCCAGCATTTT,CASSLSNQPQHF
TRBV28,NA,TRBD1,TRBJ1-1,TGTGCCAGCAGCAAGGGGGGACAGGGGGGAGACACTGAAGCTTTCTTT,CASSKGGQGGDTEAFF
TRBV27,few,TRBD2,TRBJ2-7,TGTGCCAGCAGTTTATGGGCGGGGGGAGAGCAGTACTTC,CASSLWAGGEQYF
TRBV18,NA,NA,TRBJ2-2,TGTGCCAGCTCACCACGAGACAGCGCTACCGGGGAGCTGTTTTTT,CASSPRDSATGELFF
TRBV18,NA,NA,TRBJ2-7,TGTGCCAGCTCCCCATCGGGGGTTGTGGAGCAGTACTTC,CASSPSGVVEQYF
TRBV6-2/TRBV6-3,NA,NA,TRBJ2-7,TGTGCCAGCAGTTACGACAACGCCTACGAGCAGTACTTC,CASSYDNAYEQYF
TRBV11-3,NA,NA,TRBJ1-5,TGTGCCAGCAGCTTAAACCTAAATCAGCCCCAGCATTTT,CASSLNLNQPQHF
TRBV16,NA,TRBD1,TRBJ1-6,TGTGCCAGCAGCACACAGGGGGAAGATTCACCCCTCCACTTT,CASSTQGEDSPLHF
TRBV9,NA,TRBD1,TRBJ1-2,TGTGCCAGCAGCGTAGGGCTTAGGGGGCTCGGCTACACCTTC,CASSVGLRGLGYTF
TRBV18,many,TRBD1,TRBJ1-4,TGTGCCAGCTCACCACTATTGGGACAGAGTCTTGAAAAACTGTTTTTT,CASSPLLGQSLEKLFF
TRBV19,NA,TRBD1,TRBJ2-5,TGTGCCAGTAGTTTTTGGGACAGCGAGACCCAGTACTTC,CASSFWDSETQYF
TRBV5-1,NA,NA,TRBJ1-5,TGCGCCAGCAGCTTACAGGGTGGCACTCAGCCCCAGCATTTT,CASSLQGGTQPQHF
TRBV24-1,NA,TRBD1,TRBJ1-2,TGTGCCACCAGTGATGCGAACGACAGGGACGGTGGCTACACCTTC,CATSDANDRDGGYTF
TRBV11-3,NA,TRBD1,TRBJ2-3,TGTGCCAGCAGCTTAGCGTGGGACAGGGGGCCTGGGCAGGATACGCAGTATTTT,CASSLAWDRGPGQDTQYF
TRBV10-2,NA,TRBD2,TRBJ2-1,TGCGCCAGCGACGAAGGCAGGGGACTAGGTGGAGACAATGAGCAGTTCTTC,CASDEGRGLGGDNEQFF
TRBV9,NA,TRBD1,TRBJ1-6,TGTGCCAGCAGCCTCGGGACAGGGGGTAATTCACCCCTCCACTTT,CASSLGTGGNSPLHF
TRBV19,NA,TRBD1,TRBJ1-5,TGTGCCAGTAGTATGACAGGGATAAGCAATCAGCCCCAGCATTTT,CASSMTGISNQPQHF